This TCR beta chain came from a study of T cells in Graves' hyperthyroidism and ophthalmopathy. Study-wide background: Peripheral blood draws took place at initial diagnosis, ahead of any treatment.

The study based diagnoses on clinical symptoms, serum thyroxine and TRAb, thyroid ultrasound and orbital computed tomography. PBMCs came from around 10 ml fresh peripheral blood. The CDR3 length is 15 residues. V trimming: 6 bases; J trimming: 2 bases; junction bases outside the gene matches: 7. CDR1 and CDR2 (germline): SNHLY, FYNNEI. TCR beta CDR3 regions were amplified from RNA transcripts. The HTBI primer set was used in a first-round RT-PCR of the TCR CDR3. In TCRdb, the multiplex PCR reads were re-called with MiXCR into one record per CDR3 protein. Among 200,000 to 250,000 distinct CDR3 sequences listed, roughly 17% were seen once. This clonotype was picked up many times.

The chain joins TRBV2 to TRBJ1-5; TRBD1 matches 7 bases. The clonotype originates from a woman aged 18-29 years with Graves' ophthalmopathy. Sequencing used blood. CDR3 loop: CASRAGQAGNQPQHF. For the CDR3, the DNA is TGTGCCAGCAGGGCCGGACAGGCGGGCAATCAGCCCCAGCATTTT.